These T cell receptor beta chains were read from a single sample in a study of T-cell memory formation after mild COVID-19. TCRdb re-called the 5' RACE reads with MiXCR, one entry per CDR3 protein. The data show hundreds of thousands of distinct CDR3 sequences, roughly a fifth seen once. The source material was PBMCs or a T cell subset sorted from them (not recorded which). Every receptor here comes from an adult woman who had mild COVID-19 (a few samples of this study predate the infection). Cell type and time point are not known. CDR3s include the opening cysteine and the closing phenylalanine or tryptophan. The D gene is left open where the match is weak. The size of a clone is reported for some rows only, either as once, few or many, or as a class for expanded clones.

v_gene: TRBV12-3/TRBV12-4; abundance: few; d_gene: -; j_gene: TRBJ1-1; CDR3aa: CASSSTGRRDTEAFF; CDR3nt: TGTGCCAGCAGTTCGACAGGACGCCGTGACACTGAAGCTTTCTTT
v_gene: TRBV7-3; abundance: many; d_gene: -; j_gene: TRBJ2-1; CDR3aa: CASSHTGNSYDEQFF; CDR3nt: TGTGCCAGCAGCCATACAGGTAACTCCTACGATGAGCAGTTCTTC
v_gene: TRBV5-8; abundance: few; d_gene: -; j_gene: TRBJ1-2; CDR3aa: CASSLGRLGAIGGYTF; CDR3nt: TGTGCCAGCAGCTTGGGACGGCTGGGGGCAATTGGTGGCTACACCTTC
v_gene: TRBV2; abundance: many; d_gene: TRBD1; j_gene: TRBJ2-7; CDR3aa: CASSGTGYEQYF; CDR3nt: TGTGCCAGCAGTGGGACAGGGTACGAGCAGTACTTC
v_gene: TRBV29-1; abundance: -; d_gene: -; j_gene: TRBJ1-3; CDR3aa: CSVEDRAGNTIYF; CDR3nt: TGCAGCGTTGAAGATAGGGCTGGAAACACCATATATTTT
v_gene: TRBV5-1; abundance: many; d_gene: TRBD2; j_gene: TRBJ2-7; CDR3aa: CASSLGPAGTYEQYF; CDR3nt: TGCGCCAGCAGCTTGGGCCCAGCGGGAACCTACGAGCAGTACTTC
v_gene: TRBV9; abundance: -; d_gene: -; j_gene: TRBJ2-3; CDR3aa: CASSVAPGSPSTDTQYF; CDR3nt: TGTGCCAGCAGCGTAGCCCCCGGGAGTCCTAGCACAGATACGCAGTATTTT
v_gene: TRBV10-3; abundance: few; d_gene: TRBD1; j_gene: TRBJ2-5; CDR3aa: CAIRGTGGETQYF; CDR3nt: TGTGCCATCAGAGGGACAGGAGGAGAGACCCAGTACTTC
v_gene: TRBV20-1; abundance: few; d_gene: -; j_gene: TRBJ2-7; CDR3aa: CSASVYEQYF; CDR3nt: TGCAGTGCTAGTGTCTACGAGCAGTACTTC
v_gene: TRBV4-1; abundance: -; d_gene: TRBD2; j_gene: TRBJ2-1; CDR3aa: CASRSGGTSSYNEQFF; CDR3nt: TGCGCCAGCAGATCGGGGGGGACTAGCTCCTACAATGAGCAGTTCTTC